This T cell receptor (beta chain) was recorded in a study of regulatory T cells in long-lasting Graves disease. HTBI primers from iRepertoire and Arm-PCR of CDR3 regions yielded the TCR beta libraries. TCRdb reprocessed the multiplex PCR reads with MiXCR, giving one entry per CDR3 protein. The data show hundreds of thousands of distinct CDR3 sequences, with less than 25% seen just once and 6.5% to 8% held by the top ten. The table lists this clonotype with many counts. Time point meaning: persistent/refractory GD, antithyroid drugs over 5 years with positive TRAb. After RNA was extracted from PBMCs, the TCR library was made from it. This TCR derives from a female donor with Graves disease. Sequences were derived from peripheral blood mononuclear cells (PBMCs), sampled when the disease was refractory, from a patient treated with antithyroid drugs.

In nucleotides, the CDR3 is TGTGCCAGCACCACGGGGTCGGGGAGAGGTGAAAAACTGTTTTTT. This translates into CASTTGSGRGEKLFF. The chain uses TRBV12-3 or TRBV12-4 and TRBJ1-4; D is ambiguous. There are 15 residues in the CDR3. The V gene lost 7 bases and the J gene lost 7 bases, with 19 bases spanning the gap.